This T cell receptor beta chain appears in the sequencing data of a study of blood T cells in healthy people across ages. This clonotype was seen more than once but under ten times. Since a much larger clone is just one base distant, this may be a read error. Germline V lookup: CDR1 DFQATT, CDR2 SNEGSKA (reference sequence). CDR3 length: 15 residues. Trimming cost V 0 bases and J 3 bases; bases outside gene matches: 7. Primers used in a second PCR of roughly 6 to 11 cycles were a sample-barcoded 5' primer and a J-beta primer mix. TCRdb used MiXCR to reprocess the 5' RACE reads, holding one entry per CDR3 protein. Seen here are roughly 650,000 distinct CDR3 sequences, about 30% observed once, and the top ten hold 15%.

What was sequenced was blood. The sequence was collected from a woman aged 80 or over in good health. V is TRBV20-1 and J is TRBJ2-5; TRBD2 matches at 7 bases. The DNA for the CDR3 is TGCAGTGCTAGAGATTGTCTGAGCGGGGAAGAGACCCAGTACTTC. It codes for CSARDCLSGEETQYF.